This entry lists 28 T cell receptor beta chains sequenced from one sample in a study of cytotoxic CD8 clonotypes in ibrutinib-treated CLL. Method: immunoSEQ multiplex PCR; TCRdb's copy keeps in-frame clones and lacks some. The table lists 300,000 to 350,000 clones, about 80% of them singletons. Sequenced material: PBMCs, taken before ibrutinib treatment. Source of these receptors: a human donor with chronic lymphocytic leukemia.

This chain joins TRBV30 and TRBJ2-1; D remains unclear. Germline V gives CDR1 GTSNPN, CDR2 SVGIG (reference sequence). CDR3 length equals 14 residues. Trimming took 4 bases from V and 9 from J, leaving 19 bases between them. CDR3: CAWNEARPFREQFF. In DNA form, the CDR3 reads TGTGCCTGGAACGAGGCCAGGCCGTTTCGTGAGCAGTTCTTC.

The CDR3 here is CASSLPRTLNQPQHF. DNA of the CDR3: TGTGCCAGCAGTCTCCCCCGGACCCTTAATCAGCCCCAGCATTTT. The rearrangement links TRBV28 to TRBJ1-5; D uncertain. CDR1 is MDHEN, CDR2 SYDVKM, per germline. This CDR3 spans 15 amino acids. Trimming pared 5 bases from V and 4 bases from J, leaving 15 bases between.

Comment on this clone: Other DNA sequences in this specimen translate into the identical CDR3. The genes are TRBV11-3 and TRBJ2-3; 11 bases agree with TRBD2. This CDR3 contains 16 residues. The V and J ends lost 5 bases and 1 base, in that order; junction bases with no gene match: 5. Per germline, CDR1 SGHNT and CDR2 YENEEA. This chain's CDR3 is CASSRGTSGRTDTQYF. Here the CDR3 DNA reads TGTGCCAGCAGCCGAGGGACTAGCGGACGCACAGATACGCAGTATTTT.

This chain joins TRBV6-5 and TRBJ1-5, with 7 bases identical to TRBD1. Germline V gene lookup returns CDR1 MNHEY and CDR2 SVGAGI. CDR3 size: 14 residues. V was clipped by 6 bases and J by 2 bases; unmatched bases: 4. CDR3 nucleotides: TGTGCCAGCAGCCCCGGGACAGGCAATCAGCCCCAGCATTTT. Translating it yields CASSPGTGNQPQHF.

This chain links TRBV18 with TRBJ1-5; TRBD1 is a possible D gene (5 bases). Between the trimmed V and J ends, which lost 3 bases and 5 bases, there was a span of 17 bases. Germline CDR1 reads KGHSH; CDR2 reads LQKENI. This CDR3 is 16 amino acids long. Here the CDR3 reads CASSPRADSRYQPQHF. The DNA for the CDR3 is TGTGCCAGCTCACCGAGAGCCGACAGTAGGTATCAGCCCCAGCATTTT.

The rearrangement uses TRBV14 and TRBJ1-2; D ambiguous. The CDR3 is 13 amino acids. In germline, CDR1 is SGHDN, CDR2 FVKESK. Trimming left V 0 bases short and J 3 bases short, with 5 bases between. The CDR3 DNA reads as TGTGCCAGCAGCCAAGATTACCACTATGGCTACACCTTC. It is translated as CASSQDYHYGYTF.

The rearrangement uses TRBV7-2 and TRBJ1-2; D unresolved. Trimming removed 4 bases from V and 0 bases from J, with 12 bases in between. The CDR3 is 15 residues long. Germline CDR1 is SGHTA and CDR2 is FQGNSA. The CDR3 nucleotides read TGTGCCAGCAGCTCTAATAGAGGATCTAACTATGGCTACACCTTC. Amino acids: CASSSNRGSNYGYTF.

As for this clone: Other DNA variants within this sample encode the same CDR3. The chain joins TRBV30 to TRBJ1-1; D not resolved. CDR3 length equals 12 residues. V dropped 0 bases and J dropped 3 bases, with 5 bases sitting between them. Germline assignment: CDR1 GTSNPN and CDR2 SVGIG (reference sequence). CDR3 amino acids: CAWSVRDTEAFF. The CDR3 DNA reads as TGTGCCTGGAGTGTGAGGGACACTGAAGCTTTCTTT.

J is TRBJ2-7 and V is TRBV30; 7 nucleotides align to TRBD2. Trimming removed 5 bases from V and 0 bases from J; junction bases left unmatched: 4. The germline CDR1 and CDR2 sequences are GTSNPN and SVGIG (reference sequence). This CDR3 is built from 13 residues. This CDR3 reads CAWGRGDSYEQYF. CDR3 coding DNA: TGTGCCTGGGGCCGGGGGGACTCCTACGAGCAGTACTTC.

The chain employs TRBV7-2 and TRBJ2-3; D might be TRBD2 (6 bases). Per the germline V gene, CDR1 is SGHTA and CDR2 is FQGNSA. Deletions cut 4 bases from V and 0 bases from J, with 11 bases between. This CDR3 has 15 residues. The CDR3 reads CASSSPGGSTDTQYF. Here the CDR3 DNA reads TGTGCCAGCAGCTCGCCTGGGGGGAGCACAGATACGCAGTATTTT.

This clone was detected only once. The chain couples TRBV6-5 to TRBJ2-5, with 9 bases matching TRBD1. Germline V gene lookup returns CDR1 MNHEY and CDR2 SVGAGI. V dropped 10 bases and J dropped 6; count of bases not matched to a gene: 12. The CDR3 is 14 residues long. The CDR3 DNA sequence: TGTGCCACTCCCCCAGGACAGGGGTCACAGACCCAGTACTTC. Amino acids: CATPPGQGSQTQYF.

The rearrangement links TRBV28 to TRBJ2-7; TRBD1 might be the D (7 bases). Trimming left V 4 bases short and J 1 base short, with 20 bases between. This CDR3 is built from 17 residues. Germline lookup yields CDR1 MDHEN and CDR2 SYDVKM. This CDR3 reads CASSSRYRGRESYEQYF. The CDR3, as DNA: TGTGCCAGCAGTTCCCGTTACAGGGGTCGGGAGTCCTACGAGCAGTACTTC.

A word on this clone: Other DNA sequences in this specimen translate into the identical CDR3. J is TRBJ2-7 and V is TRBV5-1; D gene uncertain. Trimming shortened V by 2 bases and J by 4 bases, and 7 bases separated the two germline ends. In germline, CDR1 is SGHRS, CDR2 YFSETQ. This CDR3 is built from 12 residues. CDR3: CASSFRGYEQYF. The CDR3 bases are TGCGCCAGCAGCTTTCGTGGGTACGAGCAGTACTTC.

The chain has TRBV27 and TRBJ1-2; TRBD1 aligns across 11 bases. Germline V gene lookup returns CDR1 MNHEY and CDR2 SMNVEV (reference sequence). The V and J ends lost 5 bases and 7 bases, in that order; junction bases with no gene match: 3. The CDR3 loop spans 13 amino acids. CDR3 DNA sequence: TGTGCCAGCAGTCCAGGACAGGGGGCTGGCTACACCTTC. Its protein product is CASSPGQGAGYTF.

The rearrangement uses TRBV27 and TRBJ2-1; D is ambiguous. The CDR3 spans 12 residues. The germline gives CDR1 MNHEY, CDR2 SMNVEV (reference sequence). The V end was cut by 3 bases, the J end by 5 bases, with 5 bases between. The DNA for the CDR3 is TGTGCCAGCAGTTTCAGAAACAATGAGCAGTTCTTC. This gives the protein CASSFRNNEQFF.

The V call is TRBV7-8, the J call TRBJ1-4; D is undetermined. This CDR3 contains 15 residues. Between the trimmed V and J ends, which lost 2 bases and 4 bases, there was a span of 11 bases. Per germline, CDR1 SGHVS and CDR2 FQNEAQ. The CDR3 here is CASSLSSGINEKLFF. The CDR3 DNA follows: TGTGCCAGCAGCTTATCATCGGGGATTAATGAAAAACTGTTTTTT.

Note on this clone: Other DNA sequences in this specimen translate into the identical CDR3. The chain links TRBV9 to TRBJ2-3, with no clear D. The length of the CDR3 is 12 residues. Trimming took off 0 bases at V and 5 bases at J, with 4 bases between the two ends. Germline V lookup: CDR1 SGDLS, CDR2 YYNGEE. CDR3 sequence: CASSVVGDTQYF. CDR3 DNA: TGTGCCAGCAGCGTAGTTGGAGATACGCAGTATTTT.

This clone was detected a few times. The rearrangement joins TRBV30 to TRBJ2-2; D remains unclear. V gave up 1 base and J gave up 6 bases, with 12 bases separating them. The length of the CDR3 is 14 residues. Per germline, CDR1 GTSNPN and CDR2 SVGIG (reference sequence). The CDR3 sequence is CAWSAQSMAGELFF. CDR3 nucleotides: TGTGCCTGGAGTGCCCAATCAATGGCCGGGGAGCTGTTTTTT.

The rearrangement joins TRBV7-8 to TRBJ2-3; 9 bases line up with TRBD1. Germline V gene lookup returns CDR1 SGHVS and CDR2 FQNEAQ. With 1 base clipped from V and 2 bases from J, the junction kept 7 bases outside the gene matches. This CDR3 is built from 17 residues. As DNA, the CDR3 is TGTGCCAGCAGCTTAGGTGACAGGGGGACACACACAGATACGCAGTATTTT. Translation: CASSLGDRGTHTDTQYF.

The chain employs TRBV11-3 and TRBJ2-1; D gene ambiguous. V was shortened by 6 bases and J by 5 bases, with 8 bases between the two germline ends. The CDR3 length is 12 residues. The germline V gene encodes CDR1 SGHNT and CDR2 YENEEA. The CDR3 nucleotides are TGTGCCAGCAGTCTGGAAAACAATGAGCAGTTCTTC. It codes for CASSLENNEQFF.

The V call is TRBV5-1, the J call TRBJ2-1; D not certain. Germline CDR1 is SGHRS and CDR2 is YFSETQ. V was trimmed by 3 bases and J by 0 bases, leaving 10 bases between them. The CDR3 runs to 15 residues. The CDR3 coding sequence is TGCGCCAGCAGCTCGACCAGCGTCTCCTACAATGAGCAGTTCTTC. Translated, it gives CASSSTSVSYNEQFF.

The chain is built from TRBV7-2 and TRBJ1-5, with a tentative D call TRBD1 (6 bases). The germline V and J ends were trimmed by 5 bases and 0 bases, with 11 bases remaining between them. CDR1 is SGHTA and CDR2 is FQGNSA in the germline V gene. The length of the CDR3 is 15 residues. This CDR3 reads CASSASGVSNQPQHF. DNA of the CDR3: TGTGCCAGCAGCGCATCAGGGGTTAGCAATCAGCCCCAGCATTTT.

The genes are TRBV29-1 and TRBJ1-2, with unresolved D. The CDR3 length is 13 residues. The V gene's germline CDR1 is SQVTM and CDR2 ANQGSEA. Trimming took 2 bases from V and 7 from J, leaving 14 bases between them. The DNA for the CDR3 is TGCAGCGTTGAACGTCCTTTAGGACTTGGCTACACCTTC. Protein: CSVERPLGLGYTF.

The chain combines TRBV5-6 with TRBJ2-7; D unclear. The length of the CDR3 is 15 residues. V lost 1 base and J lost 2, with 13 bases in between. The germline V gene has CDR1 SGHDT and CDR2 YYEEEE. CDR3 region: CASSLWVGRTYEQYF. CDR3 bases: TGTGCCAGCAGCTTGTGGGTTGGGCGAACCTACGAGCAGTACTTC.

In DNA, the CDR3 is TGCAGCGTTGTAGATGGGGGTAACCCCCTTTATGGCTACACCTTC. It codes for CSVVDGGNPLYGYTF. This chain uses TRBV29-1 with TRBJ1-2; a weak D match, TRBD1 (5 bases). Trimming stripped 4 bases from V and 5 bases from J, with 20 bases between. The CDR3 covers 15 residues. Germline CDR1 SQVTM, CDR2 ANQGSEA.

The chain couples TRBV25-1 to TRBJ2-1, with TRBD2 as a possible D gene (5 bases). This CDR3 comprises 16 residues. Trimming stripped 1 base from V and 2 bases from J, with 12 bases between. Germline loops: CDR1 MGHDK, CDR2 SYGVNS. CDR3 sequence: CASSELRAWPYNEQFF. CDR3 in DNA: TGTGCCAGCAGTGAATTGAGGGCTTGGCCCTACAATGAGCAGTTCTTC.

V is TRBV28 and J is TRBJ1-1, with 8 bases fitting TRBD1. Unmatched junction bases numbered 4, after V lost 6 bases and J lost 4 bases. The CDR3 contains 13 residues. Germline CDR1 MDHEN, CDR2 SYDVKM. The CDR3 sequence: CASRRTGGTEAFF. In DNA form, the CDR3 reads TGTGCCAGCAGAAGAACAGGGGGCACTGAAGCTTTCTTT.

This sequence joins TRBV7-9 and TRBJ2-3; D is possibly TRBD1 or TRBD2 (5 bases each). The CDR3 consists of 15 residues. CDR1 is SEHNR, CDR2 FQNEAQ, per germline (reference sequence). Trimming removed 6 bases at V and 1 base at J, with 14 bases between. CDR3 DNA: TGTGCCAGCAGTTCCCTGGGGGTTGGCACAGATACGCAGTATTTT. This codes for CASSSLGVGTDTQYF.